The subject of this entry is one TCR beta chain. Its antigen specificity is not known. Per-base quality was not reported, and no clone a single base away is much larger than it. The record originates from a study of blood T cells in healthy people across ages (dated by TCRdb to about 2015). A note on the overall study: Template switching captured roughly one uniquely barcoded TCR beta cDNA molecule per two T cells in model experiments. The study analyzed two additional independent replicas of 1 million unique cDNA reads from the same blood draw for two donors, one aged 18 to 30 and one aged 80 or older. Donors of different ages were randomly distributed across sequencing lanes to avoid experimental bias. The donors were split into four age groups: young (average around 15 years), middle-aged (around 37), aged (roughly 68) and long-lived (over 80). The study measured age-related changes in TCR beta repertoire diversity using deep sequencing normalized with unique cDNA molecular identifiers. The paper as a whole reports these results and caveats: Observed TCR beta diversity per million T cells fell roughly linearly with age, and a significant reduction was already apparent by age roughly 41. Compared with the aged group, the long-lived group had more naive CD4+ T cells, fewer expanded clones and increased TCR diversity, suggesting age selection. Because profiling used bulk unsorted PBMCs, naive and antigen-experienced compartments could not be compared conclusively. Observed TCR beta diversity correlated strongly with the percentage of naive T cells measured by flow cytometry. Total diversity estimates from one million sequenced T cells were considered lower bounds and underestimates. Because the CMV infection status of the donors was unknown, age-related changes in expanded clonotypes may potentially have been confounded.

The library was built by means of 5' RACE. TCRdb lists the instrument as Illumina HiSeq 2500. A second roughly 7 to 11 cycle PCR used a sample-barcoded 5' primer and a J-beta primer mix. A unique molecular identifier was introduced onto each TCR beta cDNA molecule by a template-switch 5' adaptor carrying 12 random nucleotides. Each sample yielded at least 3 million CDR3-containing paired-end reads. First-strand cDNA synthesis was performed from all RNA using the Mint cDNA synthesis kit, with priming by a TRBC-specific oligonucleotide. All cDNA was treated with uracil-DNA glycosylase and then went through a first 18-cycle PCR with the universal primers M1SS and BC2_uni_R. The original pipeline was this. Each sample was normalized by randomly selecting 1 million high-quality reads, each carrying a distinct molecular identifier. Instead of being binned into consensus sequences, reads with shared molecular identifiers were discarded. MiTCR, with a Q25 quality threshold and the strictest error-elimination algorithm, was used for CDR3 identification, clonotype clustering and error correction. Lower-bound total TCR beta diversity was estimated with a nonparametric unseen species model using Euler transformation. TCRdb redid the processing of the public reads, applying fastp at Q25 and MiXCR, and retained in-frame beta chains. Rows matching on CDR3 protein sequence are summarized as one entry with the most common DNA and genes. The V and J calls here are based on TCRdb, not the publication. For this sample there are over 1.5 million distinct CDR3 sequences; 49% appear just once. The top ten clonotypes cover over 2% of the sample.

The germline V gene encodes CDR1 MNHEY and CDR2 SVGAGI. From the cysteine through the phenylalanine, the CDR3 covers 13 amino acids. The kept DNA is CDR3 alone, 39 bases in frame from the first base. V is clipped by 4 bases and J by 0 bases, and the sequence between their germline boundaries is 4 bases long. Systemically healthy Caucasian individuals from Russia, over 30 in total and aged roughly 6 to 100 years, were included as donors. Approximately 9.3 milliliters of peripheral blood were collected from each donor into EDTA-treated Vacutainer tubes. Ficoll-Paque density-gradient centrifugation was used to isolate PBMCs, with at least 6.5 million obtained per sample. Trizol reagent was used to extract total RNA from the PBMCs, yielding at least 6 micrograms per sample. For every donor, flow cytometry on a PBMC aliquot measured the percentage of naive CD45RAhigh/CD27high T cells.

This receptor chain uses TRBV6-5 and TRBJ1-5, with the D gene uncertain. This receptor was obtained from a woman aged 40-49 years in good health. Sequences were obtained from blood. The nucleotide sequence is given as TGTGCCAGCAGTTGGTCTAGCAATCAGCCCCAGCATTTT. It encodes CASSWSSNQPQHF.